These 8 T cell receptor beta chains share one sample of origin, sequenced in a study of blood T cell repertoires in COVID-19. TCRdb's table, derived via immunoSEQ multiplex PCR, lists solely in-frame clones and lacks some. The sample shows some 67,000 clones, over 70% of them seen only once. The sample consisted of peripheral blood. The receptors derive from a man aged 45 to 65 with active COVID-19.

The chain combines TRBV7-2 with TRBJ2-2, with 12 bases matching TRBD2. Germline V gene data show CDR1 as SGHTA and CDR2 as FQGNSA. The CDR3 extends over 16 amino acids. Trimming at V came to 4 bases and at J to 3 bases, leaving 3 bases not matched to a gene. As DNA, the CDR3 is TGTGCCAGCAGCTGGCTAGCGGGAGGGGACACCGGGGAGCTGTTTTTT. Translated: CASSWLAGGDTGELFF.

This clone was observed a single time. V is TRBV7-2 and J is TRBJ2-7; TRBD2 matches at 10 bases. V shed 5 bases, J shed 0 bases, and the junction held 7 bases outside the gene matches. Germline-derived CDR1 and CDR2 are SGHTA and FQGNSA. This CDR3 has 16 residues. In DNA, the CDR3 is TGTGCCAGCAGCGTCAGGACTAGCGGCGGCTCCTACGAGCAGTACTTC. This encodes CASSVRTSGGSYEQYF.

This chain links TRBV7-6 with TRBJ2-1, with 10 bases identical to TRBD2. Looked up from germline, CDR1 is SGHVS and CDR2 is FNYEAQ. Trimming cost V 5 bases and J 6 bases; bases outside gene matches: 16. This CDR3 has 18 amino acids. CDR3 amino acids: CASSPPREGSGRANEQFF. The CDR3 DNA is TGTGCCAGCAGCCCACCTCGGGAAGGGAGCGGGAGGGCCAATGAGCAGTTCTTC.

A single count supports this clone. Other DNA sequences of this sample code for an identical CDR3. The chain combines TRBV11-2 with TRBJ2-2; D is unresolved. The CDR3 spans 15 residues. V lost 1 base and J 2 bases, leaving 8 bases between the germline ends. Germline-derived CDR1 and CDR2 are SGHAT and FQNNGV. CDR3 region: CASSLGRLNTGELFF. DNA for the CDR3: TGTGCCAGCAGCTTAGGGCGGTTAAACACCGGGGAGCTGTTTTTT.

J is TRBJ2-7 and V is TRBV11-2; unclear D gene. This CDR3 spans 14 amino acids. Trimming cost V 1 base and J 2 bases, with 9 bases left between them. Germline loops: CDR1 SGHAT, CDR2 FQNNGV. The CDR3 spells CASSLGTVTYEQYF. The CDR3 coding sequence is TGTGCCAGCAGCTTAGGCACGGTAACCTACGAGCAGTACTTC. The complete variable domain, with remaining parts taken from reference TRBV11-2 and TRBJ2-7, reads EAGVAQSPRYKIIEKRQSVAFWCNPISGHATLYWYQQILGQGPKLLIQFQNNGVVDDSQLPKDRFSAERLKGVDSTLKIQPAKLEDSAVYLCASSLGTVTYEQYFGPGTRLTVT.

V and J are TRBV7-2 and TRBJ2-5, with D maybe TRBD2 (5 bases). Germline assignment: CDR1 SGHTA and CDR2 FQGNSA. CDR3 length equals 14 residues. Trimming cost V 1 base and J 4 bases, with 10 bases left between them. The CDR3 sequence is CASSLGGLRETQYF. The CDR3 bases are TGTGCCAGCAGCTTAGGAGGGTTAAGAGAGACCCAGTACTTC.

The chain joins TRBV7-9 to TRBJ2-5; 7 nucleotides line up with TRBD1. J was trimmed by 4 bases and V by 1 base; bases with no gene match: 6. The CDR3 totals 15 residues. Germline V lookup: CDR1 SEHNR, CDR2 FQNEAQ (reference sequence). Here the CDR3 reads CASSLDQGVVETQYF. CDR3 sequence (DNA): TGTGCCAGCAGCTTAGATCAGGGGGTGGTAGAGACCCAGTACTTC.

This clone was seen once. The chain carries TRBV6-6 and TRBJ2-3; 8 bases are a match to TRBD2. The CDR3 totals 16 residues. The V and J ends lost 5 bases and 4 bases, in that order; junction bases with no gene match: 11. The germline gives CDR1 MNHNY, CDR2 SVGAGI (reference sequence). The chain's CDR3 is CASSGLSGRGSDTQYF. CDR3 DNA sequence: TGTGCCAGCAGTGGATTAAGCGGGAGAGGGTCAGATACGCAGTATTTT.